This T cell receptor beta chain came from a study of blood T cells in healthy people across ages. Then a second PCR, running about 6 to 11 cycles, was carried out with a sample-barcoded 5' primer and a J-beta primer mix. MiXCR, run by TCRdb on the 5' RACE reads, gives a single entry per CDR3 protein. The sample shows hundreds of thousands of distinct CDR3 sequences, 56% of them seen only once. The ends lost 5 bases at V and 0 bases at J; junction bases unmatched: 9. The CDR3 is 17 amino acids. The clonotype was recovered from a man aged 35 to 55 in good health. The sequencing input was blood. The gene calls are TRBV12-3 or TRBV12-4 and TRBJ2-7; 11 positions agree with TRBD2. The CDR3 region has the DNA TGTGCCAGCAGTCGACCGGGACTAGCGGACCTCTCCTACGAGCAGTACTTC. Its protein product is CASSRPGLADLSYEQYF.